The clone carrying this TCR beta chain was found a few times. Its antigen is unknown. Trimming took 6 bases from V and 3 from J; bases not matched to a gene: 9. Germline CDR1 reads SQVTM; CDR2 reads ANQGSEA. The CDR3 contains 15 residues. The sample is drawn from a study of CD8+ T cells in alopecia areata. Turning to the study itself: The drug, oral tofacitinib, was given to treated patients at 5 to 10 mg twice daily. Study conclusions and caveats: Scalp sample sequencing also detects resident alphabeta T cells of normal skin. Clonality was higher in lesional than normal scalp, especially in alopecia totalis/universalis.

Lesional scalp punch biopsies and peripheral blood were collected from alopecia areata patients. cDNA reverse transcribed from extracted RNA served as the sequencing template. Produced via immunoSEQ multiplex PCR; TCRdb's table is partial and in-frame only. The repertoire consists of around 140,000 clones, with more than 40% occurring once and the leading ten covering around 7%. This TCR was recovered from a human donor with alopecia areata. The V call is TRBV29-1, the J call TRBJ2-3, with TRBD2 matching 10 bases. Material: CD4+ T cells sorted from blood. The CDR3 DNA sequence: TGCAGCGTCGAGGTAGCGGGAGGAATGACAGATACGCAGTATTTT. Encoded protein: CSVEVAGGMTDTQYF.